This is a list of T cell receptor beta chains from one sample in a study of control samples from healthy donors and cancer patients. This table comes from immunoSEQ multiplex PCR, and its TCRdb copy is limited to in-frame clones, with some not included. This table has roughly 150,000 clones, just over 85% appearing once. What was sequenced was blood. The source of these receptors is a man between 18 and 29 years old in good health. The CDR3 runs from the conserved cysteine through the conserved F or W. The order of the fields is D gene, J gene, clone size, V gene, CDR3 protein, CDR3 DNA. The D gene is left open where the match is weak. Only part of the rows carry a size: once, few, many, or a class if the clone is expanded.

d_call: NA
j_call: TRBJ1-1
clone_size: NA
v_call: TRBV13
cdr3_aa: CASSSRAGGTEAFF
cdr3_nt: TGTGCCAGCAGCTCCAGGGCTGGGGGCACTGAAGCTTTCTTT

d_call: NA
j_call: TRBJ2-1
clone_size: NA
v_call: TRBV2
cdr3_aa: CASSEAPAAYNEQFF
cdr3_nt: TGTGCCAGCAGTGAAGCGCCGGCAGCCTACAATGAGCAGTTCTTC

d_call: TRBD1
j_call: TRBJ1-1
clone_size: NA
v_call: TRBV4-3
cdr3_aa: CASSQQGGDTEAFF
cdr3_nt: TGCGCCAGCAGCCAACAGGGGGGTGATACTGAAGCTTTCTTT

d_call: TRBD1
j_call: TRBJ2-3
clone_size: NA
v_call: TRBV7-9
cdr3_aa: CASSLANYRDRGTDTQYF
cdr3_nt: TGTGCCAGCAGCTTAGCAAATTACCGGGACAGGGGAACAGATACGCAGTATTTT

d_call: NA
j_call: TRBJ1-5
clone_size: NA
v_call: TRBV6-5
cdr3_aa: CASSRLHSNQPQHF
cdr3_nt: TGTGCCAGCAGTCGGTTACATAGCAATCAGCCCCAGCATTTT

d_call: NA
j_call: TRBJ2-3
clone_size: NA
v_call: TRBV15
cdr3_aa: CATSRGHELSTDTQYF
cdr3_nt: TGTGCCACCAGCAGAGGACACGAATTGAGCACAGATACGCAGTATTTT

d_call: NA
j_call: TRBJ2-6
clone_size: NA
v_call: TRBV4-2
cdr3_aa: CASSQDPQGGANVLTF
cdr3_nt: TGTGCCAGCAGCCAAGATCCGCAGGGTGGGGCCAACGTCCTGACTTTC

d_call: TRBD1
j_call: TRBJ1-4
clone_size: NA
v_call: TRBV2
cdr3_aa: CASLEGTEREKLFF
cdr3_nt: TGTGCCAGCTTGGAAGGGACAGAGCGTGAAAAACTGTTTTTT

d_call: TRBD1
j_call: TRBJ2-7
clone_size: NA
v_call: TRBV11-3
cdr3_aa: CASSLEGTGEQYF
cdr3_nt: TGTGCCAGCAGCTTAGAGGGGACAGGCGAGCAGTACTTC

d_call: NA
j_call: TRBJ2-3
clone_size: NA
v_call: TRBV7-2
cdr3_aa: CASSAAQGRTQYF
cdr3_nt: TGTGCCAGCAGCGCTGCTCAGGGTCGAACGCAGTATTTT

d_call: NA
j_call: TRBJ1-6
clone_size: NA
v_call: TRBV15
cdr3_aa: CATSSRQVNSPLHF
cdr3_nt: TGTGCCACCAGCAGTCGACAGGTTAATTCACCCCTCCACTTT

d_call: NA
j_call: TRBJ1-2
clone_size: NA
v_call: TRBV7-2
cdr3_aa: CASSLLGGGYTF
cdr3_nt: TGTGCCAGCAGCTTACTTGGGGGTGGCTACACCTTC

d_call: TRBD2
j_call: TRBJ2-3
clone_size: once
v_call: TRBV14
cdr3_aa: CASSHRGLAVSTDTQYF
cdr3_nt: TGTGCCAGCAGCCATAGAGGACTAGCGGTGAGCACAGATACGCAGTATTTT

d_call: NA
j_call: TRBJ2-5
clone_size: few
v_call: TRBV7-3
cdr3_aa: CASSLLGGSGETQYF
cdr3_nt: TGTGCCAGCAGCTTATTAGGAGGGTCGGGAGAGACCCAGTACTTC

d_call: TRBD2
j_call: TRBJ2-6
clone_size: once
v_call: TRBV7-9
cdr3_aa: CASSLKLAESSGANVLTF
cdr3_nt: TGTGCCAGCAGCTTAAAGCTAGCGGAGAGCTCTGGGGCCAACGTCCTGACTTTC

d_call: NA
j_call: TRBJ2-1
clone_size: NA
v_call: TRBV30
cdr3_aa: CAWSVAGTKFF
cdr3_nt: TGTGCCTGGAGTGTGGCCGGCACGAAATTCTTC